This T cell receptor beta chain appears in the sequencing data of a study of Tregs in tolerant kidney transplant recipients. Libraries were prepared by immunoSEQ multiplex PCR; TCRdb keeps only in-frame clonotypes and omits some of them. The sample holds approximately 260,000 clones, approximately 83% seen once. Germline V gives CDR1 KGHSH, CDR2 LQKENI. V trimming: 4 bases; J trimming: 5 bases; junction bases outside the gene matches: 10. CDR3 length: 15 amino acids. This clone was seen more than once but under ten times. Its target is not known. Regarding the study as a whole: Findings come from small patient numbers and require larger validation. Biological reproducibility was not directly addressed, but technical replication error appeared minimal. Expanding Tregs on activated donor B cells appeared to best identify donor-specific TCRbeta clones.

The chain uses TRBV18 and TRBJ2-7; 8 nucleotides line up with TRBD1. This receptor was identified in a human donor in good health. The sample consisted of CD4+ T cells from blood. The CDR3 region has the DNA TGTGCCAGCTCACGACTTCGACAGGGGATGGACGAGCAGTACTTC. Translation: CASSRLRQGMDEQYF.